Listed below are T cell receptor beta chains from one sample, sequenced in a study of T cells in Graves' hyperthyroidism and ophthalmopathy. TCRdb reprocessed the multiplex PCR reads with MiXCR, giving one entry per CDR3 protein. The top ten clones hold approximately 8% of a sample with fewer than 900,000 distinct CDR3 sequences, about a sixth of them seen once. The source material was blood. The receptor source for this set is a man younger than 35 with Graves' hyperthyroidism. CDR3s include the opening cysteine and the closing phenylalanine or tryptophan. A D gene is named only where the DNA matches it firmly. Some rows mark clone size as missing; the rest say once, few, many or name a class of expanded clone.

clone size: many; J gene: TRBJ1-1; V gene: TRBV12-3/TRBV12-4; D gene: .; CDR3 DNA: TGTGCCAGCGGAACAGGGTATTGGGACACTGAAGCTTTCTTT; CDR3 protein: CASGTGYWDTEAFF
clone size: .; J gene: TRBJ2-1; V gene: TRBV9; D gene: TRBD2; CDR3 DNA: TGTGCCAGCAGCGTACTAGCGGGAGGCGTCAATGAGCAGTTCTTC; CDR3 protein: CASSVLAGGVNEQFF
clone size: many; J gene: TRBJ2-2; V gene: TRBV6-5; D gene: .; CDR3 DNA: TGTGCCAGCAGTTACTCACTGTTGAACACCGGGGAGCTGTTTTTT; CDR3 protein: CASSYSLLNTGELFF
clone size: many; J gene: TRBJ2-7; V gene: TRBV6-1; D gene: TRBD2; CDR3 DNA: TGTGCCAGCAGTCACCGACTAGCGGGAGACTCCCACGAGCAGTACTTC; CDR3 protein: CASSHRLAGDSHEQYF
clone size: few; J gene: TRBJ2-1; V gene: TRBV30; D gene: .; CDR3 DNA: TGTGCCTGGAGTGCACAGGGGTGGCGGGAGGACAATGAGCAGTTCTTC; CDR3 protein: CAWSAQGWREDNEQFF
clone size: .; J gene: TRBJ2-1; V gene: TRBV5-6; D gene: TRBD1; CDR3 DNA: TGTGCCAGCAGCTGGGACAGGGAATATGAGCAGTTCTTC; CDR3 protein: CASSWDREYEQFF
clone size: many; J gene: TRBJ1-2; V gene: TRBV7-9; D gene: TRBD1; CDR3 DNA: TGTGCCAGCAGCATTGGACAGGGGGGATATGGCTACACCTTC; CDR3 protein: CASSIGQGGYGYTF
clone size: .; J gene: TRBJ1-2; V gene: TRBV18; D gene: .; CDR3 DNA: TGTGCCAGCTCACCACTGTCCGGGACTCCCGAAGGGGGCTACACCTTC; CDR3 protein: CASSPLSGTPEGGYTF
clone size: many; J gene: TRBJ1-1; V gene: TRBV18; D gene: .; CDR3 DNA: TGTGCCAGCTCACCTCAGGGTTCCACTGAAGCTTTCTTT; CDR3 protein: CASSPQGSTEAFF
clone size: many; J gene: TRBJ2-7; V gene: TRBV20-1; D gene: .; CDR3 DNA: TGCAGTGCTAGCCCGGACTACGAGCAGTACTTC; CDR3 protein: CSASPDYEQYF
clone size: .; J gene: TRBJ2-7; V gene: TRBV11-2; D gene: TRBD2; CDR3 DNA: TGTGCCAGCAGCCCGCCCGCTACTAGCGTGGGAGGGTCCCAGCAGTACTTC; CDR3 protein: CASSPPATSVGGSQQYF
clone size: .; J gene: TRBJ1-5; V gene: TRBV2; D gene: .; CDR3 DNA: TGTGCCAGCAGCGACTCGGACAAGGGTGGATGGCCCCAGCATTTT; CDR3 protein: CASSDSDKGGWPQHF
clone size: few; J gene: TRBJ2-2; V gene: TRBV18; D gene: .; CDR3 DNA: TGTGCCAGCTCACGAACCCCTAGCGAGACCGGGGAGCTGTTTTTT; CDR3 protein: CASSRTPSETGELFF
clone size: many; J gene: TRBJ2-2; V gene: TRBV12-3/TRBV12-4; D gene: .; CDR3 DNA: TGTGCCAGCAGCCCACCCCCAGCGGCGAACACCGGGGAGCTGTTTTTT; CDR3 protein: CASSPPPAANTGELFF
clone size: .; J gene: TRBJ2-1; V gene: TRBV4-1; D gene: .; CDR3 DNA: TGCGCCAGCAGCCAAGGGTTTCAGGACGGTACCGAGCAGTTCTTC; CDR3 protein: CASSQGFQDGTEQFF